This T cell receptor (beta chain) comes out of a study of siplizumab effects on memory and regulatory T cells. Germline CDR1 and CDR2: SGHAT and FQNNGV. J gave up 5 bases and V 5 bases, and 16 bases lay outside the gene matches. The CDR3 sequence is 17 residues long. Assayed TCR templates numbered 90,000 to 100,000 for each sample. Data came from immunoSEQ multiplex PCR; TCRdb stores just in-frame clones and leaves some out. The sample lists some 97,000 clones, less than 95% occurring once. This sequence originates from a human donor in good health. The genes are TRBV11-2 and TRBJ2-3; TRBD2 matches at 7 bases. Input material: non-Treg CD4+ T cells sorted from blood. The CDR3 sequence: CASSMWGGGPAGDTQYF. The CDR3 bases are TGTGCCAGCAGCATGTGGGGGGGAGGGCCTGCGGGAGATACGCAGTATTTT.